This T cell receptor (beta chain) comes out of a study of cytotoxic CD8 clonotypes in ibrutinib-treated CLL. Study-level information: Partial responders about 25, complete 2; about 12 progressed and some 15 stayed in remission by median about 6 years. When averaged across all of the samples, the counts came to 255,043 productive templates and 85,000 to 95,000 productive rearrangements.

V lost 8 bases, J lost 3 bases, and 14 bases lay in between. CDR1 and CDR2 (germline): MNHNS, SASEGT. CDR3 length: 13 amino acids. Sequencing was performed with immunoSEQ multiplex PCR; in TCRdb, only in-frame clones are kept and a portion is missing. The sample records approximately 120,000 clones, 84% being singletons. The study's findings and limits: Treatment saw public clonotypes, which were uncommon, either contract or stay stable.

Notes on this clone: What it recognizes is unknown.

The rearrangement joins TRBV6-1 to TRBJ2-7; D ambiguous. The clonotype originates from a human donor with chronic lymphocytic leukemia. Sequenced here: PBMCs, sampled after 24 months of ibrutinib treatment. CDR3 nucleotides: TGTGCCAGCGAACGTCAGGAAAGCTACGAGCAGTACTTC. It is translated as CASERQESYEQYF.